This is a list of T cell receptor beta chains from one sample in a study of shared clonotypes between healthy human individuals. The table came from immunoSEQ multiplex PCR; TCRdb's copy has only in-frame clones and leaves some out. The table has about 2 million clones, about 95% seen once. Sequencing input: naive CD4+ T cells sorted from blood. Every receptor here comes from a man between 18 and 29 years old in good health. CDR3s include the opening cysteine and the closing phenylalanine or tryptophan. D genes are given only for firm matches. The listing skips clone size in some rows; elsewhere it reads once, few, many or a size class.

d_call	v_call	j_call	clone_size	cdr3_length	cdr3_nt	cdr3_aa
-	TRBV6-5	TRBJ1-4	-	14	TGTGCCAGCAGTTCCGGGAGTGTAGGTGAAAAACTGTTTTTT	CASSSGSVGEKLFF
-	TRBV5-6	TRBJ1-2	-	15	TGTGCCAGCAGCTCTCGACTGCGGCGGCCCTATGGCTACACCTTC	CASSSRLRRPYGYTF
TRBD1	TRBV18	TRBJ1-4	-	15	TGTGCCAGCTCACGAAGCGACAGGGGCGGTGAAAAACTGTTTTTT	CASSRSDRGGEKLFF
-	TRBV5-1	TRBJ2-3	-	13	TGCGCCAGCAGCTCTACTGGCGGAGATACGCAGTATTTT	CASSSTGGDTQYF
-	TRBV7-2	TRBJ1-5	-	15	TGTGCCAGCAGCTTAGTGGGTCAGTCCAATCAGCCCCAGCATTTT	CASSLVGQSNQPQHF
TRBD1	TRBV2	TRBJ2-5	once	15	TGTGCCAGCAGCCCGGGACAGGGGTCAGGAGAGACCCAGTACTTC	CASSPGQGSGETQYF
-	TRBV19	TRBJ2-4	-	15	TGTGCCAGTAGTATAGAGGAGGTGGGAAAGTACATTCAGTACTTC	CASSIEEVGKYIQYF
-	TRBV19	TRBJ1-1	few	14	TGTGCCAGTAGTTGGGCCGGATTGAACACTGAAGCTTTCTTT	CASSWAGLNTEAFF
-	TRBV9	TRBJ2-3	-	17	TGTGCCAGCAGCCTAGCAGGAGCCGCGCCTAGCACAGATACGCAGTATTTT	CASSLAGAAPSTDTQYF
-	TRBV11-2	TRBJ2-7	-	15	TGTGCCAGCAGCATCAAAATAGGACTGCAGTACGAGCAGTACTTC	CASSIKIGLQYEQYF
TRBD2	TRBV5-1	TRBJ2-2	-	16	TGCGCCAGTAGACTAGCGGGAGGGCCGGTCACCGGGGAGCTGTTTTTT	CASRLAGGPVTGELFF
TRBD1	TRBV7-9	TRBJ2-2	-	12	TGTGCAGACAGGGGGAACACCGGGGAGCTGTTTTTT	CADRGNTGELFF
TRBD1	TRBV2	TRBJ1-1	-	16	TGTGCCAGCAGTCTACAGGGGGCCACCATGAACACTGAAGCTTTCTTT	CASSLQGATMNTEAFF
-	TRBV7-8	TRBJ1-6	-	15	TGTGCCAGCAGCTTAGCACGGCTCGTCCGTTCACCCCTCCACTTT	CASSLARLVRSPLHF
-	TRBV7-9	TRBJ2-7	once	15	TGTGCCAGCAGCTTAGACGGGGACGTTACCTACGAGCAGTACTTC	CASSLDGDVTYEQYF
-	TRBV4-3	TRBJ2-4	once	15	TGCGCCAGCAGCCTTACACTCGGGACGGAAAACATTCAGTACTTC	CASSLTLGTENIQYF
TRBD2	TRBV18	TRBJ2-1	-	18	TGTGCCAGCTCACCGGGACTAGCGGGAGTCCCTCACTACAATGAGCAGTTCTTC	CASSPGLAGVPHYNEQFF
-	TRBV5-1	TRBJ2-2	once	14	TGCGCCAGCAGCTGGAGTGCAGGGTACGGGGAGCTGTTTTTT	CASSWSAGYGELFF
-	TRBV30	TRBJ2-5	-	11	TGTGCCTGGGCTGAACAAGAGACCCAGTACTTC	CAWAEQETQYF
-	TRBV6-5	TRBJ2-2	-	11	TGTGCCAGCAGAAAGGCCGGGGAGCTGTTTTTT	CASRKAGELFF
-	TRBV28	TRBJ1-2	-	13	TGTGCCAGCAGTGTCCTTATTAAGGGCGGCTACACCTTC	CASSVLIKGGYTF
-	TRBV5-4	TRBJ2-5	-	13	TGTGCCAGCAGCTTCAAGGGGACCGAGACCCAGTACTTC	CASSFKGTETQYF
TRBD2	TRBV2	TRBJ2-7	-	16	TGTGCCAGCAAGGCCCCCAGCGGGGTTGGGACCTACGAGCAGTACTTC	CASKAPSGVGTYEQYF
-	TRBV10-3	TRBJ2-7	-	15	TGTGCCATCAGTGAGTCTTCGGGGGCATCCTACGAGCAGTACTTC	CAISESSGASYEQYF
-	TRBV4-3	TRBJ1-4	-	13	TGCGCCAGCAGCCAAGAGGTTAATGAAAAACTGTTTTTT	CASSQEVNEKLFF
-	TRBV5-1	TRBJ1-2	-	15	TGCGCCAGCAGCCCGTTGGGGACCGCTAACTATGGCTACACCTTC	CASSPLGTANYGYTF
-	TRBV6-5	TRBJ1-5	-	14	TGTGCCAGCAGTGAGGTCGACAGCAATCAGCCCCAGCATTTT	CASSEVDSNQPQHF
TRBD1	TRBV7-6	TRBJ2-3	-	16	TGTGCCAGCAGCTTGAACAGGGGACAAAGCACAGATACGCAGTATTTT	CASSLNRGQSTDTQYF
-	TRBV5-1	TRBJ1-1	-	13	TGCGCCAGCAGCTTGTATATGAACACTGAAGCTTTCTTT	CASSLYMNTEAFF
-	TRBV25-1	TRBJ1-4	-	14	TGTGCCAGCAGTCCAGGGGTTACTACTGAAAAACTGTTTTTT	CASSPGVTTEKLFF
-	TRBV19	TRBJ1-2	-	15	TGTGCCAGTAGATCAAGGGGCTTCACTAACTATGGCTACACCTTC	CASRSRGFTNYGYTF
TRBD1	TRBV19	TRBJ1-1	-	13	TGTGCCACCCAGGGACAGGAGAACACTGAAGCTTTCTTT	CATQGQENTEAFF
TRBD2	TRBV13	TRBJ2-7	-	19	TGTGCCAGCAGCTTTCTCACTGGGGCTAGCGGGAAGCACTCCTACGAGCAGTACTTC	CASSFLTGASGKHSYEQYF
-	TRBV5-8	TRBJ1-1	-	14	TGTGCCAGCAGCACCGCGACACTCAACACTGAAGCTTTCTTT	CASSTATLNTEAFF
-	TRBV5-1	TRBJ1-1	-	13	TGCGCCAGCAGCTTGACCGGGGACACTGAAGCTTTCTTT	CASSLTGDTEAFF